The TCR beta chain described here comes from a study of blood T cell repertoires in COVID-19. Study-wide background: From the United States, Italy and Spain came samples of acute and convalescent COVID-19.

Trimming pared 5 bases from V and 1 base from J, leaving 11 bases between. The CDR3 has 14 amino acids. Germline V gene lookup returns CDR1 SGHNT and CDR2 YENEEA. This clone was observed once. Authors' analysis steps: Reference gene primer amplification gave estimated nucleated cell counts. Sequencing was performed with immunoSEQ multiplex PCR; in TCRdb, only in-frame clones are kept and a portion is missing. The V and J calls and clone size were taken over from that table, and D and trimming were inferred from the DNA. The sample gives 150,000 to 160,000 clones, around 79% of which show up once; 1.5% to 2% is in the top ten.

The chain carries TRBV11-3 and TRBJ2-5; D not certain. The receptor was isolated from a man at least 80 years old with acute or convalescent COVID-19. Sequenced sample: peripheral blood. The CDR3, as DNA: TGTGCCAGCAGCCCCCCCGCCAGCCAAGAGACCCAGTACTTC. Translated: CASSPPASQETQYF.